The rows below give T cell receptor beta chains drawn from one sample of a study of blood T cell repertoires in COVID-19. Sequencing used immunoSEQ multiplex PCR; TCRdb keeps in-frame clones, though not all of them. The sample holds 150,000 to 200,000 clones, roughly 80% seen once. The sample comprised peripheral blood. Receptor source: a woman aged 80 or older with COVID-19, enrolled during active disease. Both conserved end residues are part of each CDR3. A D gene is named only where the DNA matches it firmly. Some rows have no size entry. The others give once, few or many, or a class for an expanded clone.

d_call: TRBD2; clone_size: .; v_call: TRBV9; j_call: TRBJ2-1; cdr3_aa: CASSLSGGAGFEQFF; cdr3_nt: TGTGCCAGCAGCTTGAGCGGGGGGGCCGGGTTTGAGCAGTTCTTC
d_call: TRBD1; clone_size: .; v_call: TRBV10-1; j_call: TRBJ1-5; cdr3_aa: CASSSSRDRGHSQPQHF; cdr3_nt: TGCGCCAGCAGCTCCTCACGGGACAGGGGGCATAGTCAGCCCCAGCATTTT
d_call: .; clone_size: once; v_call: TRBV18; j_call: TRBJ1-6; cdr3_aa: CASSPQSAAVNSPLHF; cdr3_nt: TGTGCCAGCTCACCACAAAGCGCAGCCGTGAATTCACCCCTCCACTTT
d_call: TRBD1; clone_size: .; v_call: TRBV2; j_call: TRBJ1-2; cdr3_aa: CASSDGDSLETNYGYTF; cdr3_nt: TGTGCCAGCAGTGACGGGGACAGCCTAGAAACTAACTATGGCTACACCTTC
d_call: .; clone_size: .; v_call: TRBV7-9; j_call: TRBJ1-6; cdr3_aa: CASSLGPGDGSPLHF; cdr3_nt: TGTGCCAGCAGCTTAGGCCCAGGGGATGGGTCACCCCTCCACTTT
d_call: .; clone_size: few; v_call: TRBV5-1; j_call: TRBJ2-1; cdr3_aa: CASSAINVGGEQFF; cdr3_nt: TGCGCCAGCAGCGCTATAAATGTAGGCGGTGAGCAGTTCTTC
d_call: .; clone_size: .; v_call: TRBV5-4; j_call: TRBJ1-2; cdr3_aa: CASSLAGDGYTF; cdr3_nt: TGTGCCAGCAGCTTGGCCGGGGATGGCTACACCTTC
d_call: .; clone_size: .; v_call: TRBV27; j_call: TRBJ2-3; cdr3_aa: CASSLGSGSRTDTQYF; cdr3_nt: TGTGCCAGCAGTTTAGGTAGCGGATCTCGCACAGATACGCAGTATTTT
d_call: TRBD1; clone_size: .; v_call: TRBV18; j_call: TRBJ1-2; cdr3_aa: CASSQTQGINYGYTF; cdr3_nt: TGTGCCAGCTCACAAACACAGGGGATTAACTATGGCTACACCTTC
d_call: TRBD2; clone_size: few; v_call: TRBV28; j_call: TRBJ2-7; cdr3_aa: CASTASLAVNSYEQYF; cdr3_nt: TGTGCCAGCACCGCATCACTAGCGGTGAACTCCTACGAGCAGTACTTC
d_call: TRBD1; clone_size: .; v_call: TRBV19; j_call: TRBJ1-1; cdr3_aa: CASHSPGQPKNTEAFF; cdr3_nt: TGTGCCAGTCACTCTCCGGGACAGCCCAAGAACACTGAAGCTTTCTTT
d_call: .; clone_size: .; v_call: TRBV27; j_call: TRBJ2-7; cdr3_aa: CASSTGSGYEQYF; cdr3_nt: TGTGCCAGCAGTACAGGGTCTGGGTACGAGCAGTACTTC